The 21 T cell receptor beta chains presented below share a single source sample, sequenced in a study of blood T cell repertoires in COVID-19. Measured with immunoSEQ multiplex PCR; TCRdb has only the in-frame clones, and not every one. The data contain approximately 320,000 clones, approximately 86% of them seen just once; the ten biggest clones take up around 10%. Material for sequencing was PBMCs or T cells enriched from blood (not recorded which). These TCRs come from a woman between 18 and 30 years old who had recovered from COVID-19.

This chain connects TRBV29-1 to TRBJ1-5; no clear D. V lost 3 bases and J 1 base, leaving 10 bases between the germline ends. The CDR3 sequence is 14 residues long. Germline CDR1 reads SQVTM; CDR2 reads ANQGSEA. The CDR3 sequence is CSVDTPGSNQPQHF. Written as DNA, the CDR3 is TGCAGCGTTGATACCCCCGGGAGCAATCAGCCCCAGCATTTT.

In its sample, this clone was seen a few times. The gene calls are TRBV7-3 and TRBJ2-2; D may be TRBD2 (6 bases). Trimming left V 2 bases short and J 0 bases short, with 10 bases between. The CDR3 spans 16 residues. The germline gives CDR1 SGHTA, CDR2 FQGTGA. DNA for the CDR3: TGTGCCAGCAGCTTAGAAGGCGGGGCGAACACCGGGGAGCTGTTTTTT. It yields the protein CASSLEGGANTGELFF.

CDR3 nucleotides: TGTGCCAGTACCCTCCGGAACACCGGGGAGCTGTTTTTT. The encoded protein is CASTLRNTGELFF. V and J are TRBV19 and TRBJ2-2, with D unresolved. The ends were cut back, 7 bases at V and 1 base at J, with 7 bases in the middle. The CDR3 loop spans 13 amino acids. Germline loops: CDR1 LNHDA, CDR2 SQIVND (reference sequence).

In regard to this clone: A junction end diverges from the germline sequence, so it may reflect a read error. The chain joins TRBV7-3 to TRBJ1-1, with a weak D call TRBD1 (6 bases). Germline CDR1 reads SGHTA; CDR2 reads FQGTGA. The length of the CDR3 is 13 residues. In nucleotides, the CDR3 is TGTGCCAGCAGCCTAACAGGGAGGACTGAAGCTTTCTTT. Translated: CASSLTGRTEAFF.

The rearrangement uses TRBV6-5 and TRBJ2-3, with 8 nucleotides matching TRBD2. The germline V gene has CDR1 MNHEY and CDR2 SVGAGI. Unmatched junction bases numbered 8, after V lost 2 bases and J lost 4 bases. This CDR3 comprises 16 residues. CDR3 sequence: CASSYRGGSGADTQYF. The CDR3 nucleotides read TGTGCCAGCAGTTACCGGGGGGGCAGTGGGGCAGATACGCAGTATTTT.

The CDR3 sequence is CASSALTGDRVYGDHGYTF. The CDR3 DNA follows: TGTGCCAGCAGCGCCTTAACAGGCGACAGGGTTTATGGGGACCATGGCTACACCTTC. The chain is built from TRBV9 and TRBJ1-2, with 7 bases lining up with TRBD1. Trimming took 3 bases from V and 6 from J; bases not matched to a gene: 23. Germline V lookup: CDR1 SGDLS, CDR2 YYNGEE. The CDR3 has 19 amino acids. The full variable domain, in which reference TRBV9 and TRBJ1-2 provide the parts outside the CDR3, is DSGVTQTPKHLITATGQRVTLRCSPRSGDLSVYWYQQSLDQGLQFLIQYYNGEERAKGNILERFSAQQFPDLHSELNLSSLELGDSALYFCASSALTGDRVYGDHGYTFGSGTRLTVV.

The J gene is TRBJ2-3, the V gene TRBV9; 11 bases align to TRBD2. CDR1 is SGDLS, CDR2 YYNGEE, per germline. V dropped 3 bases and J dropped 3; count of bases not matched to a gene: 18. This CDR3 is 20 amino acids long. The CDR3 is CASSATGLISGGALTDTQYF. The CDR3 DNA is TGTGCCAGCAGCGCGACTGGCTTGATTAGCGGGGGGGCCTTGACAGATACGCAGTATTTT. The full variable domain, rest sourced from reference TRBV9 and TRBJ2-3, is DSGVTQTPKHLITATGQRVTLRCSPRSGDLSVYWYQQSLDQGLQFLIQYYNGEERAKGNILERFSAQQFPDLHSELNLSSLELGDSALYFCASSATGLISGGALTDTQYFGPGTRLTVL.

In its sample, this clone was seen a few times. CDR3 region: CASSLSGGISYEQYF. CDR3 bases: TGTGCCAGCAGCTTGTCGGGGGGCATATCCTACGAGCAGTACTTC. This chain connects TRBV5-4 to TRBJ2-7; possibly TRBD2 for D (7 bases). Trimming shortened V by 1 base and J by 1 base, and 12 bases separated the two germline ends. The V gene's germline CDR1 is SGHNT and CDR2 YYREEE (reference sequence). The CDR3 covers 15 residues.

The V gene is TRBV7-3, the J gene TRBJ2-3; TRBD2 aligns across 15 bases. The germline V gene has CDR1 SGHTA and CDR2 FQGTGA. V shed 5 bases and J 5 bases; nucleotides not matched to a gene: 5. This CDR3 region has 16 residues. The CDR3, as DNA: TGTGCCAGCAGCCAAGGACTAGCGGGGGGGCAAGATACGCAGTATTTT. Protein sequence: CASSQGLAGGQDTQYF.

The chain employs TRBV28 and TRBJ2-5; 11 bases are a match to TRBD2. Germline V gene sequence: CDR1 MDHEN, CDR2 SYDVKM. CDR3 length: 14 residues. Losses at the gene ends were 6 bases for V and 5 bases for J; bases not matched to a gene: 5. This CDR3 reads CASRPTSGVETQYF. In DNA form, the CDR3 reads TGTGCCAGCAGGCCGACTAGCGGGGTGGAGACCCAGTACTTC.

The chain employs TRBV28 and TRBJ1-3, with D tentatively TRBD1 (6 bases). The CDR3 is made up of 14 amino acids. Germline V gives CDR1 MDHEN, CDR2 SYDVKM. The ends were cut back, 0 bases at V and 4 bases at J, with 7 bases in the middle. CDR3 nucleotide sequence: TGTGCCAGCAGTTTATGGGACAGAGGAAACACCATATATTTT. It yields the protein CASSLWDRGNTIYF.

This rearrangement joins TRBV7-3 to TRBJ2-1; 9 bases align to TRBD2. The CDR3 contains 15 residues. The V gene end was trimmed by 3 bases and the J gene end by 3 bases; junction bases not matched to a gene: 3. Germline CDR1 is SGHTA and CDR2 is FQGTGA. In DNA, the CDR3 is TGTGCCAGCAGCTTGATAGCGGGAGACTACAATGAGCAGTTCTTC. Encoded protein: CASSLIAGDYNEQFF. Full variable domain (outside the CDR3, taken from reference TRBV7-3 and TRBJ2-1): GAGVSQTPSNKVTEKGKYVELRCDPISGHTALYWYRQSLGQGPEFLIYFQGTGAADDSGLPNDRFFAVRPEGSVSTLKIQRTERGDSAVYLCASSLIAGDYNEQFFGPGTRLTVL.

J is TRBJ1-2 and V is TRBV2; no clear D gene. V was shortened by 4 bases and J by 2 bases, with 11 bases between the two germline ends. The germline V gene encodes CDR1 SNHLY and CDR2 FYNNEI. This CDR3 is built from 14 residues. The CDR3 sequence: CASSAQVSNYGYTF. CDR3 in DNA: TGTGCCAGCAGTGCGCAGGTGTCGAACTATGGCTACACCTTC.

The chain couples TRBV7-8 to TRBJ1-2, with D possibly matching TRBD1 (5 bases). Germline V gene lookup returns CDR1 SGHVS and CDR2 FQNEAQ. Trimming pared 3 bases from V and 7 bases from J, leaving 15 bases between. The CDR3 covers 14 residues. The CDR3 region has the DNA TGTGCCAGCAGCTTCGGACACACAACTCGTGGCTACACCTTC. Protein: CASSFGHTTRGYTF.

The gene calls are TRBV14 and TRBJ2-7; D is uncertain. This CDR3 comprises 14 residues. V was clipped by 4 bases and J by 0 bases, with 10 bases between them. CDR1 and CDR2 from the germline V gene are SGHDN and FVKESK. CDR3: CASSPYRASYEQYF. For the CDR3, the DNA is TGTGCCAGCAGCCCTTACCGAGCCTCCTACGAGCAGTACTTC.

The genes are TRBV7-2 and TRBJ2-1; tentatively, D is TRBD2 (6 bases). In germline, CDR1 is SGHTA, CDR2 FQGNSA. Trimming left V 1 base short and J 7 bases short, with 11 bases between. The CDR3 totals 14 residues. For the CDR3, the DNA is TGTGCCAGCAGCTTAGGTGGAGGGTGGAATGAGCAGTTCTTC. It is translated as CASSLGGGWNEQFF.

The rearrangement links TRBV7-9 to TRBJ1-2, with D uncertain. Per germline, CDR1 SEHNR and CDR2 FQNEAQ (reference sequence). The length of the CDR3 is 15 residues. V lost 2 bases and J lost 5, with 15 bases in between. CDR3 in DNA: TGTGCCAGCAGCTTATTAACTACAACCCCGTATGGCTACACCTTC. Its translation: CASSLLTTTPYGYTF.

The chain links TRBV6-4 to TRBJ2-2; D remains unclear. V lost 7 bases, J lost 0 bases, and 15 bases lay in between. This CDR3 has 16 residues. Germline values: CDR1 MRHNA, CDR2 SNTAGT. The chain's CDR3 is CASTQTSTPNTGELFF. In nucleotides, the CDR3 is TGTGCCAGCACCCAGACCTCGACACCGAACACCGGGGAGCTGTTTTTT.

This clone was counted once. The chain links TRBV9 to TRBJ2-7; a weak D match, TRBD2 (6 bases). The CDR3 length is 14 residues. Germline lookup yields CDR1 SGDLS and CDR2 YYNGEE. The ends were cut back, 3 bases at V and 6 bases at J, with 16 bases in the middle. DNA for the CDR3: TGTGCCAGCAGCGGGGGACTCGGTCTTTCCGAGCAGTACTTC. Its translation: CASSGGLGLSEQYF.

This chain links TRBV6-1 with TRBJ2-6, with TRBD2 identical over 7 bases. V trimming: 2 bases; J trimming: 4 bases; junction bases outside the gene matches: 11. The germline V gene encodes CDR1 MNHNS and CDR2 SASEGT. The CDR3 length is 18 residues. This CDR3 reads CASSEPGGKRAGANVLTF. As DNA, the CDR3 is TGTGCCAGCAGTGAACCGGGGGGTAAGCGTGCCGGGGCCAACGTCCTGACTTTC.

This chain uses TRBV7-9 with TRBJ2-3; 9 positions match TRBD1. V lost 5 bases, J lost 7 bases, and 10 bases stayed unmatched. The germline V gene has CDR1 SEHNR and CDR2 FQNEAQ (reference sequence). The CDR3 loop spans 15 amino acids. The CDR3 spells CASSPGTGTRNTQYF. The CDR3 coding sequence is TGTGCCAGCAGCCCCGGGACAGGGACGCGAAATACGCAGTATTTT.